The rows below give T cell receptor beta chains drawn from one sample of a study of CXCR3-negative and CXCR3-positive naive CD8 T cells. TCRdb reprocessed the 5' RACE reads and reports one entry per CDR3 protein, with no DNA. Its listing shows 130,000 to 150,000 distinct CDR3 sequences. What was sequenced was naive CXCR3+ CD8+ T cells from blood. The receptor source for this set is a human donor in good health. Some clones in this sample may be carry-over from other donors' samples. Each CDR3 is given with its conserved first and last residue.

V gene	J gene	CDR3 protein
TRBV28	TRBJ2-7	CASRHRSYEQYF
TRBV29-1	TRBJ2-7	CSVVAESSYEQYF
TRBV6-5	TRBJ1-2	CASSYEAEALYGYTF
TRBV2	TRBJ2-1	CASNHPVGQGINEQFF
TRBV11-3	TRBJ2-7	CASSSSSRDNYEQYF
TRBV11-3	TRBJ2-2	CASSLEVRLDTGELFF
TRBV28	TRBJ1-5	CASSRRTGDRNQPQHF
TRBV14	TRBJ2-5	CASSQLGGETQYF
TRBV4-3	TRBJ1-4	CASSQGLGQGRKLFF
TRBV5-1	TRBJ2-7	CASSLAYEHREYSYEQYF
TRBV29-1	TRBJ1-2	CSVEDLTYLYGYTF
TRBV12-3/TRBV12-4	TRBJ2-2	CASSLILAGATFGGELFF
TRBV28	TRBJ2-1	CASRDPGYNEQFF
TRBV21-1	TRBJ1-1	CASSSLGTENTEAFF
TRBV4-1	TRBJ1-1	CASSQSGALCTEAFF
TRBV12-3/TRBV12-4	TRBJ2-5	CASSLSFKETQYF